These T cell receptor beta chains were read from a single sample in a study of blood T cell repertoires in COVID-19. The data were produced by immunoSEQ multiplex PCR, yet TCRdb's version contains in-frame clones alone and is incomplete. Of some 170,000 clones in the sample, roughly 80% were seen once. The material sequenced was peripheral blood. Receptors were obtained from a woman in her seventies with acute or convalescent COVID-19. Both conserved end residues are part of each CDR3. A D gene is named only where the DNA matches it firmly. Rows give clone size only sometimes, using once, few, many, or a class for an expanded clone.

TRBJ2-1 NA TRBV7-2 TRBD2 TGTGCCAGCAGCTACCCCCTAGCGGGAGGATTTCGGGAGCAGTTCTTC CASSYPLAGGFREQFF
TRBJ2-7 NA TRBV15 TRBD2 TGTGCCACCAGCAGTCAATCTTCCGGGACCGGGAGGAACTTC CATSSQSSGTGRNF
TRBJ2-5 NA TRBV5-1 NA TGCGCCAGCAGCCCCGCGGGGCGGGAGACCCAGTACTTC CASSPAGRETQYF
TRBJ2-1 NA TRBV29-1 NA TGCAGCGTTGAAGATCGTTCTGGGAGCAACAATGAGCAGTTCTTC CSVEDRSGSNNEQFF
TRBJ2-1 NA TRBV30 NA TGTGCCTGGAGTACAACTAGGGTCGATGAGCAGTTCTTC CAWSTTRVDEQFF
TRBJ2-1 NA TRBV5-1 TRBD2 TGCGCCACCGGGACTAGCGTTGCCAATGAGCAGTTCTTC CATGTSVANEQFF
TRBJ2-1 NA TRBV12-3/TRBV12-4 TRBD1 TGTGCCAGCAGGACAGGGGACAATGAGCAGTTCTTC CASRTGDNEQFF
TRBJ2-1 once TRBV19 TRBD2 TGTGCCAGTAGTGTACTAGCGGGGGCCTTCAATGAGCAGTTCTTC CASSVLAGAFNEQFF
TRBJ2-3 NA TRBV6-4 TRBD1 TGTGCCAGCAGTGACCGGGACAGGGGCACAGATACGCAGTATTTT CASSDRDRGTDTQYF
TRBJ2-4 NA TRBV10-3 TRBD2 TGTGCCACCAGGCCGGGACTAGCGGGAGGAGCCAAAAACATTCAGTACTTC CATRPGLAGGAKNIQYF
TRBJ1-2 NA TRBV18 TRBD1 TGTGCCAGCTCCACAGGGGACTATGGCTACACCTTC CASSTGDYGYTF
TRBJ2-7 NA TRBV6-1 TRBD1 TGTGCCAGCAGTGAATTTACAGGGGATTGGTACGAGCAGTACTTC CASSEFTGDWYEQYF
TRBJ2-3 few TRBV2 NA TGTGCCAGCACCGGGAAGGGGGGGCATTTTGGCACAGATACGCAGTATTTT CASTGKGGHFGTDTQYF
TRBJ1-5 NA TRBV9 NA TGTGCCAGCAGCGTAGATGGAGCTTACAATCAGCCCCAGCATTTT CASSVDGAYNQPQHF
TRBJ2-7 NA TRBV12-3/TRBV12-4 TRBD2 TGTGCCAGCAGTGTCATAGCGGGGGAGCAGTACTTC CASSVIAGEQYF
TRBJ2-7 NA TRBV28 NA TGTGCCAGCAGTTTGGTGGAAAGCGCCTACGAGCAGTACTTC CASSLVESAYEQYF
TRBJ2-7 once TRBV2 TRBD2 TGTGCCAGCAGCGGGGGAGGGCTCCACGAGCAGTACTTC CASSGGGLHEQYF
TRBJ2-1 NA TRBV18 NA TGTGCCAGCTCACCCGGCTTAGGAGGCAATGAGCAGTTCTTC CASSPGLGGNEQFF
TRBJ1-6 NA TRBV7-2 NA TGTGCCAGCAGCTTAGTACGGCAGGTCCCGAGCTCCTATAATTCACCCCTCCACTTT CASSLVRQVPSSYNSPLHF
TRBJ1-1 once TRBV30 NA TGTGCCTGGACCCGGGGAGCGGGGAACACTGAAGCTTTCTTT CAWTRGAGNTEAFF
TRBJ1-3 NA TRBV7-3 NA TGTGCCAGCAGCTTACTTCACAGGGAAGTCGGTGGAAACACCATATATTTT CASSLLHREVGGNTIYF
TRBJ2-7 NA TRBV7-2 TRBD2 TGTGCCAGCAGCTTACTAGCGGGAGGGCCCGACGAGCAGTACTTC CASSLLAGGPDEQYF
TRBJ2-1 NA TRBV9 TRBD1 TGTGCCAGCAGCGTAGTGGGGGGACAGGGCTCCTACAATGAGCAGTTCTTC CASSVVGGQGSYNEQFF
TRBJ2-7 few TRBV28 NA TGTGCCAGCAGTTCCGTCTACGAGCAGTACTTC CASSSVYEQYF
TRBJ1-1 NA TRBV29-1 NA TGCAGCGTTGAAGGCTGGCGGGGTGACACTGAAGCTTTCTTT CSVEGWRGDTEAFF
TRBJ2-3 NA TRBV30 TRBD2 TGTGCCTGGAGTCATAGCGGGGGGGCGCCAGATACGCAGTATTTT CAWSHSGGAPDTQYF
TRBJ1-5 few TRBV28 NA TGTGCCAGCAGTTTCAGATCGCACAATCAGCCCCAGCATTTT CASSFRSHNQPQHF
TRBJ2-6 NA TRBV29-1 NA TGCAGCGTTGCCATTCTAAGTGTTGGGGCCAACGTCCTGACTTTC CSVAILSVGANVLTF
TRBJ2-2 NA TRBV4-1 TRBD1 TGCGCCAGCAGCCAGGACACCGGGACAGGCTACACCGGGGAGCTGTTTTTT CASSQDTGTGYTGELFF
TRBJ2-5 few TRBV4-1 NA TGCGCCAGCAGCCAACTTAGGAGCGAGACCCAGTACTTC CASSQLRSETQYF
TRBJ1-4 NA TRBV3-1/TRBV3-2 TRBD1 TGTGCCAGCAGCCCCCAGGGGGCCGATGAAAAACTGTTTTTT CASSPQGADEKLFF
TRBJ2-1 many TRBV6-2/TRBV6-3 TRBD2 TGTGCCAGCAGTCTTTGGACTAGCGGGAGCGAGCAGTTCTTC CASSLWTSGSEQFF
TRBJ2-2 NA TRBV4-2 TRBD1 TGTGCCAGCAGCCAAACGGGACAGGGCGGCGGGGAGCTGTTTTTT CASSQTGQGGGELFF
TRBJ1-1 NA TRBV11-2 TRBD1 TGTGCCAGCAGCCCGACCGGACAGGACACTGAAGCTTTCTTT CASSPTGQDTEAFF
TRBJ2-7 NA TRBV20-1 TRBD2 TGCAGTGTCGAAGGCGAGCGGGGGTCAAGGTTC CSVEGERGSRF
TRBJ2-5 NA TRBV5-5 NA TGTGCCAGCAGCTTCCCGGGGAAAGAGACCCAGTACTTC CASSFPGKETQYF
TRBJ1-4 NA TRBV28 NA TGTGCCAGTTTTCAGGTGTCTAATGAAAAACTGTTTTTT CASFQVSNEKLFF
TRBJ2-2 NA TRBV9 TRBD1 TGTGCCAGCCAACCCGGGACAGGTACTGCCACCGGGGAGCTGTTTTTT CASQPGTGTATGELFF